The T cell receptor beta chain described here comes from a study of blood T cells in healthy people across ages. Study-wide context: Through template switching, about one barcoded beta molecule was captured per two T cells, as measured in model experiments.

It was with a sample-barcoded 5' primer and a J-beta primer mix that a second PCR of about 6 to 12 cycles was run. With 12 random nucleotides, a template-switch adaptor tagged each individual cDNA molecule. TCRdb re-derived calls from the 5' RACE reads in MiXCR, one entry per CDR3 protein. Seen here are 780,000 or so distinct CDR3 sequences, approximately 60% observed once, and the top ten hold about 26%. CDR1 is SGDLS and CDR2 is YYNGEE in the germline V gene. The CDR3 length is 15 residues. Trimming stripped 0 bases from V and 8 bases from J, with 15 bases between. This clonotype has just one count. Antigen specificity is unknown. Study results and caveats: TCR beta diversity per million T cells fell roughly linearly with age.

Isolation recovered at least 6.5 million PBMCs from every sample. This chain uses TRBV9 with TRBJ2-1; maybe TRBD2 (6 bases). Source material: blood. This TCR came from a man aged 35 to 55 in good health. This chain's CDR3 is CASSVVVGSGDEQFF. In nucleotides, the CDR3 is TGTGCCAGCAGCGTAGTTGTGGGATCGGGAGATGAGCAGTTCTTC.